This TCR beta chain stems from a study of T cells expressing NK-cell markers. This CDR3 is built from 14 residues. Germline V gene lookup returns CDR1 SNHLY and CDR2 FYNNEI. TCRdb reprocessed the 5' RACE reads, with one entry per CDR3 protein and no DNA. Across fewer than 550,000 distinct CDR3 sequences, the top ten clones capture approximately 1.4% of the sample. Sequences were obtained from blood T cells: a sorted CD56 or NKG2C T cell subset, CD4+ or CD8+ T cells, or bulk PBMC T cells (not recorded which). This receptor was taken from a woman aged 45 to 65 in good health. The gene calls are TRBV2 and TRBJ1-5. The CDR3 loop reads CASNEGRAMASQHF. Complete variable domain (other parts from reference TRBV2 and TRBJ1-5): EPEVTQTPSHQVTQMGQEVILRCVPISNHLYFYWYRQILGQKVEFLVSFYNNEISEKSEIFDDQFSVERPDGSNFTLKIRSTKLEDSAMYFCASNEGRAMASQHFGDGTRLSIL.